The 26 T cell receptor beta chains given below trace back to one sample, sequenced in a study of human thymus T cells. Surgeons resected thymus tissue during corrective heart surgery. Only in-frame clones appear in the TCRdb table, and some are missing; sequencing was by immunoSEQ multiplex PCR. There are 86,000 or so clones in the sample; approximately 96% occur only once, and under 0.035% lies in the top ten. Sequencing used thymus tissue. The receptors derive from a boy younger than two with a congenital heart defect but otherwise immunologically healthy.

V is TRBV13 and J is TRBJ1-2; 8 bases fit TRBD1. V trimming: 3 bases; J trimming: 7 bases; junction bases outside the gene matches: 13. The germline V gene has CDR1 PRHDT and CDR2 FYEKMQ (reference sequence). The CDR3 is 16 amino acids. The CDR3 sequence is CASSFGQGLSFGGYTF. The CDR3 DNA reads TGTGCCAGCAGCTTCGGACAGGGACTCTCCTTTGGTGGCTACACCTTC.

V usage is TRBV5-6 and J usage is TRBJ2-7, with D tentatively TRBD1 (5 bases). Per germline, CDR1 SGHDT and CDR2 YYEEEE. This CDR3 region has 19 residues. Trimming cost V 3 bases and J 0 bases, with 25 bases left between them. The CDR3 loop reads CASSWTVPLRQPLSYEQYF. CDR3 nucleotides: TGTGCCAGCAGCTGGACGGTCCCGTTGCGACAGCCCCTCTCCTACGAGCAGTACTTC.

V gene TRBV7-2 combines with J gene TRBJ2-5; possibly TRBD2 for D (6 bases). Trimming shortened V by 5 bases and J by 9 bases, and 22 bases separated the two germline ends. The length of the CDR3 is 15 residues. Germline V gene data show CDR1 as SGHTA and CDR2 as FQGNSA. Here the CDR3 DNA reads TGTGCCAGCAGCCCCTACCCCGCGGGACTCCCCCCCCAGTACTTC. It translates to CASSPYPAGLPPQYF.

The chain has TRBV27 and TRBJ2-2, with 13 nucleotides matching TRBD2. Per germline, CDR1 MNHEY and CDR2 SMNVEV (reference sequence). V was pared by 6 bases and J by 2 bases, with 9 bases of the junction left unmatched. This CDR3 spans 18 amino acids. The CDR3 coding sequence is TGTGCCAGCAGACCGGGGGGGACTAGCGGGACTAACACCGGGGAGCTGTTTTTT. It translates to CASRPGGTSGTNTGELFF.

The chain has TRBV14 and TRBJ1-2; TRBD1 agrees at 10 bases. The length of the CDR3 is 16 residues. The V and J ends lost 0 bases and 8 bases, in that order; junction bases with no gene match: 9. Germline V gene data show CDR1 as SGHDN and CDR2 as FVKESK. CDR3 protein: CASSQDKGDRGGGYTF. DNA of the CDR3: TGTGCCAGCAGCCAAGATAAAGGGGACAGGGGAGGCGGCTACACCTTC.

J is TRBJ2-1 and V is TRBV5-4; D unclear. The germline gives CDR1 SGHNT, CDR2 YYREEE (reference sequence). CDR3 length equals 13 residues. The V end lost 0 bases, the J end lost 6 bases, and 7 bases lay between the germline ends. The CDR3: CASSLGHLNEQFF. The CDR3 bases are TGTGCCAGCAGCTTGGGCCACCTCAATGAGCAGTTCTTC.

The genes are TRBV28 and TRBJ2-7, with D maybe TRBD2 (6 bases). CDR1 and CDR2 (germline): MDHEN, SYDVKM. The CDR3 extends over 14 amino acids. Trimming took 3 bases from V and 5 from J, leaving 14 bases between them. The CDR3 loop reads CASSFWGEANEQYF. The CDR3 bases are TGTGCCAGCAGTTTTTGGGGGGAGGCCAACGAGCAGTACTTC.

The genes are TRBV30 and TRBJ1-1, with 8 positions matching TRBD1. CDR1 and CDR2 (germline): GTSNPN, SVGIG (reference sequence). V shed 4 bases, J shed 1 base, and the junction held 8 bases outside the gene matches. CDR3 size: 15 residues. As DNA, the CDR3 is TGTGCCTGGAACGGGACAGGCGACACGAACACTGAAGCTTTCTTT. It translates to CAWNGTGDTNTEAFF.

As regards this clone: A read error may produce the germline difference seen at one junction end. The V gene is TRBV6-5, the J gene TRBJ2-7; 7 bases agree with TRBD1. Germline assignment: CDR1 MNHEY and CDR2 SVGAGI. The CDR3 is 13 residues long. CDR3 nucleotide sequence: TGTGCCAACAGTTACTCTGACAGGGTCGAGCAGTACTTC. Translation: CANSYSDRVEQYF.

CDR3 loop: CASSEDSSLQETQYF. The CDR3 region has the DNA TGTGCCAGCAGCGAGGACAGTAGCCTCCAAGAGACCCAGTACTTC. The V gene is TRBV6-1, the J gene TRBJ2-5; D may be TRBD1 (6 bases). The CDR3 runs to 15 residues. CDR1 and CDR2 (germline): MNHNS, SASEGT. With 6 bases removed from V and 1 base from J, the gap between germline ends came to 15 bases.

The count of this clone is one. The J gene is TRBJ1-1, the V gene TRBV27; 9 bases agree with TRBD1. The CDR3 extends over 16 amino acids. CDR1 and CDR2 from the germline V gene are MNHEY and SMNVEV (reference sequence). Unmatched junction bases numbered 9, after V lost 7 bases and J lost 0 bases. CDR3 amino acids: CASTPNRGPLNTEAFF. CDR3 DNA sequence: TGTGCCAGCACCCCGAACAGGGGGCCCCTGAACACTGAAGCTTTCTTT.

This clone was counted a single time. This chain connects TRBV28 to TRBJ2-6; tentatively, D is TRBD1 (6 bases). V was shortened by 5 bases and J by 0 bases, with 8 bases between the two germline ends. Per the germline V gene, CDR1 is MDHEN and CDR2 is SYDVKM. This CDR3 comprises 15 residues. CDR3 sequence reads: CASSHRVSGANVLTF. CDR3 bases: TGTGCCAGCAGTCACAGGGTCTCTGGGGCCAACGTCCTGACTTTC.

This chain connects TRBV4-1 to TRBJ1-3, with a possible D match to TRBD1 (5 bases). V was shortened by 4 bases and J by 0 bases, with 19 bases between the two germline ends. The CDR3 is 18 residues long. Germline V gene sequence: CDR1 MGHRA, CDR2 YSYEKL. CDR3 sequence reads: CASSLPQGLRNSGNTIYF. The CDR3 DNA is TGCGCCAGCAGCCTCCCCCAGGGACTCCGGAACTCTGGAAACACCATATATTTT.

The chain is built from TRBV6-5 and TRBJ1-5; 8 bases line up with TRBD1. This CDR3 contains 15 residues. Per the germline V gene, CDR1 is MNHEY and CDR2 is SVGAGI. The J segment lost 6 bases and the V segment lost 4 bases, leaving 8 bases of the junction unmatched. The DNA for the CDR3 is TGTGCCAGCAGTTCACACAGGACAGGGCTTCAGCCCCAGCATTTT. Translating gives CASSSHRTGLQPQHF.

CDR3 in amino acids: CASGLAGPKNEQYF. In DNA, the CDR3 is TGTGCCAGTGGGCTAGCGGGACCAAAGAACGAGCAGTACTTC. The chain is built from TRBV6-6 and TRBJ2-7; 9 nucleotides match TRBD2. CDR1 and CDR2 (germline): MNHNY, SVGAGI (reference sequence). V lost 9 bases to trimming and J lost 5 bases; unmatched junction nucleotides: 11. CDR3 length equals 14 residues.

The J gene is TRBJ1-5, the V gene TRBV6-5, with D hard to call. Looked up from germline, CDR1 is MNHEY and CDR2 is SVGAGI. The ends were cut back, 6 bases at V and 4 bases at J, with 10 bases in the middle. The CDR3 has 13 residues. The chain's CDR3 is CASRGPRNQPQHF. The CDR3 DNA reads TGTGCCAGCAGAGGACCGAGGAATCAGCCCCAGCATTTT.

This clone was observed a handful of times. The chain has TRBV5-1 and TRBJ2-7; no clear D. Germline V gives CDR1 SGHRS, CDR2 YFSETQ. Trimming removed 1 base from V and 0 bases from J, with 11 bases in between. There are 15 residues in the CDR3. The CDR3 reads CASSLYGSGSYEQYF. The DNA of the CDR3 is TGCGCCAGCAGCTTGTACGGGTCGGGCTCCTACGAGCAGTACTTC.

CDR3 protein: CASSRTSAKETQYF. The CDR3 DNA is TGTGCCAGCAGCCGAACGAGCGCGAAAGAGACCCAGTACTTC. The J gene is TRBJ2-5, the V gene TRBV7-9; unclear D gene. The V gene lost 5 bases and the J gene lost 3 bases, with 13 bases spanning the gap. Per germline, CDR1 SEHNR and CDR2 FQNEAQ (reference sequence). The CDR3 has 14 amino acids.

This chain connects TRBV20-1 to TRBJ2-5; D is perhaps TRBD2 (5 bases). The length of the CDR3 is 11 residues. Trimming took off 3 bases at V and 11 bases at J, with 13 bases between the two ends. CDR1 DFQATT and CDR2 SNEGSKA come from the germline V gene (reference sequence). The CDR3 reads CSARPSLWQYF. The CDR3 DNA reads as TGCAGTGCTAGGCCTAGCCTCTGGCAGTACTTC.

V usage is TRBV29-1 and J usage is TRBJ1-2; D is unresolved. CDR3 length: 18 amino acids. Germline loops: CDR1 SQVTM, CDR2 ANQGSEA. The V end lost 6 bases, the J end lost 6 bases, and 32 bases lay between the germline ends. CDR3 region: CSVPRSRGVSPGFHGYTF. The CDR3 nucleotides read TGCAGCGTCCCAAGATCCCGGGGAGTCTCACCCGGTTTCCATGGCTACACCTTC.

The chain links TRBV4-3 to TRBJ2-3; TRBD2 aligns across 13 bases. Germline CDR1 is LGHNA and CDR2 is YSLEER. This CDR3 spans 18 amino acids. V lost 2 bases, J lost 3 bases, and 8 bases stayed unmatched. The CDR3 nucleotides are TGCGCCAGCAGCCAAACCCCAACTAGCGGGGGGGCAACAGATACGCAGTATTTT. Protein sequence: CASSQTPTSGGATDTQYF.

The CDR3: CASSSRDRDNEQYF. The CDR3 coding sequence is TGTGCCAGCAGTAGTCGGGACAGGGACAACGAGCAGTACTTC. This rearrangement joins TRBV6-1 to TRBJ2-7; TRBD1 matches at 9 bases. The junction had 7 bases not matched to a gene; V was cut back by 5 bases and J by 5 bases. CDR1 MNHNS and CDR2 SASEGT come from the germline V gene. The CDR3 is made up of 14 amino acids.

J is TRBJ2-1 and V is TRBV5-1; D unresolved. V lost 0 bases and J 2 bases, leaving 6 bases between the germline ends. This CDR3 region has 14 residues. Germline V lookup: CDR1 SGHRS, CDR2 YFSETQ. The CDR3 is CASSLAHAYNEQFF. Written as DNA, the CDR3 is TGCGCCAGCAGCTTGGCCCATGCCTACAATGAGCAGTTCTTC.

This clone was seen once. The CDR3 loop is CASSCVTGGGGYTF. The CDR3 nucleotides read TGTGCCAGCAGCTGTGTGACAGGGGGCGGCGGCTACACCTTC. This chain links TRBV5-6 with TRBJ1-2; 10 bases align to TRBD1. V dropped 3 bases and J dropped 8; count of bases not matched to a gene: 7. Germline CDR1 reads SGHDT; CDR2 reads YYEEEE. This CDR3 region has 14 residues.

The V gene is TRBV6-4, the J gene TRBJ1-1; 7 bases are shared with TRBD1. Per the germline V gene, CDR1 is MRHNA and CDR2 is SNTAGT. J lost 4 bases, V lost 5 bases, and 7 bases had no gene match. The CDR3 has 14 residues. CDR3 nucleotides: TGTGCCAGCAGTCCCGGGACAGAGGGCACTGAAGCTTTCTTT. This sequence encodes CASSPGTEGTEAFF.

V usage is TRBV25-1 and J usage is TRBJ1-5; no firm D call. There are 13 residues in the CDR3. V shed 3 bases and J shed 6 bases, with 9 bases lying between them. The germline V gene encodes CDR1 MGHDK and CDR2 SYGVNS. CDR3 loop: CASSEAEVQPQHF. The DNA for the CDR3 is TGTGCCAGCAGTGAGGCCGAGGTTCAGCCCCAGCATTTT.